This is a list of T cell receptor beta chains from one sample in a study of T and B cells in COVID-19 patients. In TCRdb, the multiplex PCR reads were re-called with MiXCR into one record per CDR3 protein. The sample contains 3,300 or so distinct CDR3 sequences, 21% of which appear only once. Sequenced material: blood. These receptors all stem from a human donor with active COVID-19. Each CDR3 is given with its conserved first and last residue. D genes are given only for firm matches. Not every row has a clone size; where given, it reads once, few, many or a size class.

CDR3: CASSHPRDRVLSSNQPQHF
DNA: TGTGCCAGCAGTCACCCCCGGGACAGGGTGCTAAGTAGCAATCAGCCCCAGCATTTT
J: TRBJ1-5
size: -
V: TRBV28
D: TRBD1

CDR3: CASRTEDTQYF
DNA: TGTGCCAGCAGAACTGAAGATACGCAGTATTTT
J: TRBJ2-3
size: -
V: TRBV5-6
D: -

CDR3: CAWSGAGTEIYNSPLHF
DNA: TGTGCCTGGAGTGGGGCCGGGACAGAAATCTATAATTCACCCCTCCACTTT
J: TRBJ1-6
size: medium-sized
V: TRBV30
D: TRBD1

CDR3: CASSSERQLNTEAFF
DNA: TGTGCCAGCAGTTCAGAGCGGCAGCTGAACACTGAAGCTTTCTTT
J: TRBJ1-1
size: -
V: TRBV6-2/TRBV6-3
D: -

CDR3: CAWTKGAHGYTF
DNA: TGTGCCTGGACTAAGGGGGCTCATGGCTACACCTTC
J: TRBJ1-2
size: medium-sized
V: TRBV30
D: TRBD1

CDR3: CASSLRPGGETQYF
DNA: TGTGCCAGCAGCTTACGCCCGGGTGGGGAGACCCAGTACTTC
J: TRBJ2-5
size: medium-sized
V: TRBV5-4
D: -

CDR3: CASSYSISRARAEQYF
DNA: TGTGCCAGCAGTTACTCGATTTCGCGGGCCAGGGCCGAGCAGTACTTC
J: TRBJ2-7
size: medium-sized
V: TRBV6-5
D: -

CDR3: CASSSQGADIQYF
DNA: TGTGCCAGCAGCTCACAGGGGGCGGACATTCAGTACTTC
J: TRBJ2-4
size: medium-sized
V: TRBV5-4
D: TRBD1

CDR3: CASSPGTGYGYTF
DNA: TGTGCCAGCAGTCCCGGGACAGGGTATGGCTACACCTTC
J: TRBJ1-2
size: -
V: TRBV6-5
D: TRBD1

CDR3: CATSSSGRAIGGELFF
DNA: TGTGCCACCAGCTCTAGCGGGAGGGCCATTGGCGGGGAGCTGTTTTTT
J: TRBJ2-2
size: medium-sized
V: TRBV24-1
D: TRBD2

CDR3: CSGLRGKVTSTDTQYF
DNA: TGCAGTGGGTTAAGGGGAAAGGTCACTAGCACAGATACGCAGTATTTT
J: TRBJ2-3
size: few
V: TRBV20-1
D: -

CDR3: CASSEVVGTGSYEQYF
DNA: TGTGCCAGCAGTGAGGTTGTAGGGACGGGCTCCTACGAGCAGTACTTC
J: TRBJ2-7
size: medium-sized
V: TRBV6-1
D: -

CDR3: CASSLGLQGDYGYTF
DNA: TGTGCCAGCAGCTTAGGGCTACAGGGCGACTATGGCTACACCTTC
J: TRBJ1-2
size: medium-sized
V: TRBV11-3
D: -

CDR3: CASSFSKNTEAFF
DNA: TGTGCCAGCAGCTTTTCTAAGAACACTGAAGCTTTCTTT
J: TRBJ1-1
size: few
V: TRBV7-9
D: -

CDR3: CASSYAANYGYTF
DNA: TGTGCCAGCAGTTACGCAGCGAACTATGGCTACACCTTC
J: TRBJ1-2
size: medium-sized
V: TRBV6-5
D: -

CDR3: CASSKTGMGSPLHF
DNA: TGTGCCAGCAGCAAGACAGGTATGGGATCACCCCTCCACTTT
J: TRBJ1-6
size: -
V: TRBV21-1
D: -

CDR3: CASSWTGATDTQYF
DNA: TGTGCCAGTAGTTGGACAGGGGCCACAGATACGCAGTATTTT
J: TRBJ2-3
size: large
V: TRBV19
D: TRBD1

CDR3: CASSFYNEQFF
DNA: TGTGCCAGCTCCTTTTACAATGAGCAGTTCTTC
J: TRBJ2-1
size: medium-sized
V: TRBV6-5
D: -

CDR3: CASSFMGLDGYTF
DNA: TGTGCCAGCAGTTTTATGGGCTTGGATGGCTACACCTTC
J: TRBJ1-2
size: -
V: TRBV12-3/TRBV12-4
D: -

CDR3: CASSLVASGGGETQYF
DNA: TGTGCCAGCAGCTTAGTCGCTAGCGGGGGTGGGGAGACCCAGTACTTC
J: TRBJ2-5
size: -
V: TRBV7-2
D: TRBD2

CDR3: CASISGGISSLEAFF
DNA: TGTGCCAGCATCTCAGGGGGGATAAGCTCCTTGGAAGCTTTCTTT
J: TRBJ1-1
size: few
V: TRBV6-2/TRBV6-3
D: TRBD1

CDR3: CASSDGTRNTGELFF
DNA: TGTGCCAGCAGTGACGGGACTAGGAACACCGGGGAGCTGTTTTTT
J: TRBJ2-2
size: -
V: TRBV6-4
D: TRBD2

CDR3: CASSQAGAGDYEQYF
DNA: TGCGCCAGCAGCCAAGCCGGAGCCGGGGACTACGAGCAGTACTTC
J: TRBJ2-7
size: few
V: TRBV4-3
D: -

CDR3: CASSPRTDPQETQYF
DNA: TGTGCCAGCAGCCCCCGGACAGATCCCCAAGAGACCCAGTACTTC
J: TRBJ2-5
size: medium-sized
V: TRBV12-3/TRBV12-4
D: -

CDR3: CASSIDLLRSYNEQFF
DNA: TGTGCCAGTAGTATAGATCTGTTACGCTCCTACAATGAGCAGTTCTTC
J: TRBJ2-1
size: medium-sized
V: TRBV19
D: -

CDR3: CAGGRGNTDTQYF
DNA: TGTGCCGGAGGGCGGGGTAACACAGATACGCAGTATTTT
J: TRBJ2-3
size: medium-sized
V: TRBV12-3/TRBV12-4
D: -

CDR3: CASSLIRTGAVHEQFF
DNA: TGTGCCAGCAGTTTAATAAGGACGGGAGCGGTCCATGAGCAGTTCTTC
J: TRBJ2-1
size: -
V: TRBV12-3/TRBV12-4
D: -

CDR3: CASSKLTVVDGYGYTF
DNA: TGTGCCAGCAGTAAATTGACAGTAGTTGATGGCTATGGCTACACCTTC
J: TRBJ1-2
size: few
V: TRBV27
D: -

CDR3: CASSLASAGLTQYF
DNA: TGTGCCAGCAGCCTAGCTAGCGCCGGTCTTACGCAGTATTTT
J: TRBJ2-3
size: -
V: TRBV7-2
D: -

CDR3: CASTIGGRNGYTF
DNA: TGTGCCAGCACCATTGGGGGGCGGAATGGCTACACCTTC
J: TRBJ1-2
size: few
V: TRBV12-3/TRBV12-4
D: -

CDR3: CASSRSLSTDTQYF
DNA: TGCGCCAGCAGCCGATCCCTTTCCACAGATACGCAGTATTTT
J: TRBJ2-3
size: -
V: TRBV4-1
D: -

CDR3: CASSPSTHLQETQYF
DNA: TGTGCCAGTAGCCCGTCGACGCACCTCCAAGAGACCCAGTACTTC
J: TRBJ2-5
size: medium-sized
V: TRBV19
D: -

CDR3: CASSENTAVSNYGYTF
DNA: TGTGCCAGCAGTGAGAACACGGCTGTATCTAACTATGGCTACACCTTC
J: TRBJ1-2
size: medium-sized
V: TRBV6-1
D: -

CDR3: CASGLTVNTEAFF
DNA: TGTGCCAGCGGCCTGACGGTGAACACTGAAGCTTTCTTT
J: TRBJ1-1
size: medium-sized
V: TRBV6-5
D: -

CDR3: CASSRGQAEKLFF
DNA: TGTGCCAGCAGTCGGGGGCAAGCTGAAAAACTGTTTTTT
J: TRBJ1-4
size: medium-sized
V: TRBV11-3
D: -

CDR3: CAWSPLAGNTDTQYF
DNA: TGTGCCTGGAGTCCCTTAGCGGGGAACACAGATACGCAGTATTTT
J: TRBJ2-3
size: medium-sized
V: TRBV30
D: TRBD2

CDR3: CASSLRNGLKYGYTF
DNA: TGCGCCAGCAGTCTGCGGAACGGACTCAAATATGGCTACACCTTC
J: TRBJ1-2
size: -
V: TRBV23-1
D: -

CDR3: CASSLGGRPMGGNTIYF
DNA: TGTGCCAGCAGCCTAGGGGGAAGGCCGATGGGCGGAAACACCATATATTTT
J: TRBJ1-3
size: few
V: TRBV7-2
D: -

CDR3: CASRTTGGNEQYF
DNA: TGTGCCAGCAGAACAACAGGGGGCAACGAGCAGTACTTC
J: TRBJ2-7
size: -
V: TRBV6-5
D: TRBD1

CDR3: CASSSRDRTQPQLRQYF
DNA: TGTGCCAGCAGTTCCCGGGACAGGACTCAACCCCAACTCCGGCAGTACTTC
J: TRBJ2-7
size: medium-sized
V: TRBV6-5
D: TRBD1

CDR3: CASSPSQGNEQFF
DNA: TGTGCCAGCTCACCATCGCAGGGGAATGAGCAGTTCTTC
J: TRBJ2-1
size: medium-sized
V: TRBV18
D: -

CDR3: CASSFRGNYGYTF
DNA: TGTGCCAGCAGCTTCAGGGGTAACTATGGCTACACCTTC
J: TRBJ1-2
size: few
V: TRBV5-4
D: -

CDR3: CATSQATGELFF
DNA: TGCGCCACCTCCCAAGCGACCGGGGAGCTGTTTTTT
J: TRBJ2-2
size: once
V: TRBV10-1
D: -